Listed here are 7 T cell receptor beta chains from one sample, sequenced in a study of cytomegalovirus exposure and HLA in healthy donors. The study ran its PCR with 60 Vbeta and 13 Jbeta primers. TCRdb's table, derived via immunoSEQ multiplex PCR, lists solely in-frame clones and lacks some. This table lists 35,000 to 50,000 clones. The sequencing input was PBMCs. The receptor source for this set is a male donor in good health and CMV-seronegative.

The rearrangement joins TRBV18 to TRBJ2-2, with a weak D call TRBD1 (6 bases). Looked up from germline, CDR1 is KGHSH and CDR2 is LQKENI. Trimming left V 6 bases short and J 5 bases short, with 25 bases between. The CDR3 consists of 18 residues. CDR3 residues: CASSKQGFSRTGTGELFF. CDR3 coding DNA: TGTGCCAGCTCGAAACAGGGCTTCTCACGAACCGGAACCGGGGAGCTGTTTTTT. The variable domain in full, with the rest retrieved from reference TRBV18 and TRBJ2-2, is NAGVMQNPRHLVRRRGQEARLRCSPMKGHSHVYWYRQLPEEGLKFMVYLQKENIIDESGMPKERFSAEFPKEGPSILRIQQVVRGDSAAYFCASSKQGFSRTGTGELFFGEGSRLTVL.

The chain has TRBV7-9 and TRBJ2-7; 7 positions agree with TRBD2. The CDR3 is 14 amino acids. Germline V CDR1 and CDR2: SEHNR, FQNEAQ (reference sequence). V dropped 8 bases and J dropped 2; count of bases not matched to a gene: 9. CDR3 sequence (DNA): TGTGCCAGCCGCCCTTGGGGGGGGACCTACGAGCAGTACTTC. Translation gives CASRPWGGTYEQYF.

V and J are TRBV6-1 and TRBJ2-3, with D possibly matching TRBD2 (6 bases). Trimming shortened V by 0 bases and J by 0 bases, and 13 bases separated the two germline ends. CDR1 MNHNS and CDR2 SASEGT come from the germline V gene. The length of the CDR3 is 17 residues. CDR3: CASSEAWGGTSTDTQYF. CDR3 DNA: TGTGCCAGCAGTGAAGCCTGGGGCGGGACTAGCACAGATACGCAGTATTTT.

The chain carries TRBV18 and TRBJ1-1, with D uncertain. The CDR3 totals 14 residues. V gave up 3 bases and J gave up 1 base, with 9 bases separating them. Germline CDR1 is KGHSH and CDR2 is LQKENI. In DNA, the CDR3 is TGTGCCAGCTCACCTTTACCGGGGAACACTGAAGCTTTCTTT. Translating it yields CASSPLPGNTEAFF.

V gene TRBV12-5 combines with J gene TRBJ2-2; no clear D. Germline loops: CDR1 LGHNT, CDR2 FRNRAP. The CDR3 is made up of 11 amino acids. The germline V and J ends were trimmed by 6 bases and 7 bases, with 6 bases remaining between them. CDR3 nucleotide sequence: TGTGCTAGTGGCCAAATCGGGGAGCTGTTTTTT. It codes for CASGQIGELFF.

The chain employs TRBV2 and TRBJ2-7; weak D call: TRBD1 (6 bases). V was shortened by 4 bases and J by 4 bases, with 17 bases between the two germline ends. This CDR3 is 15 amino acids long. Per the germline V gene, CDR1 is SNHLY and CDR2 is FYNNEI. The CDR3 DNA reads TGTGCCAGCAGTGTTCCCAGGGGCGTTCTTTACGAGCAGTACTTC. As protein: CASSVPRGVLYEQYF.

The genes are TRBV7-9 and TRBJ2-7; TRBD1 matches at 9 bases. The J segment lost 0 bases and the V segment lost 5 bases, leaving 5 bases of the junction unmatched. Germline-derived CDR1 and CDR2 are SEHNR and FQNEAQ (reference sequence). This CDR3 spans 15 amino acids. This chain's CDR3 is CASSRQGDSSYEQYF. The CDR3 DNA follows: TGTGCCAGCAGCCGACAGGGGGACAGCTCCTACGAGCAGTACTTC. The full variable domain, its missing parts supplied by reference TRBV7-9 and TRBJ2-7, is DTGVSQNPRHKITKRGQNVTFRCDPISEHNRLYWYRQTLGQGPEFLTYFQNEAQLEKSRLLSDRFSAERPKGSFSTLEIQRTEQGDSAMYLCASSRQGDSSYEQYFGPGTRLTVT.